The entry below describes one T cell receptor beta chain. What it recognizes is unknown. TCRdb fed the RT-PCR reads into MiXCR, producing one record per CDR3 protein. The repertoire holds a few hundred thousand distinct CDR3 sequences, with around 10% as singletons. Between the trimmed V and J ends, which lost 4 bases and 4 bases, there was a span of 10 bases. CDR1 is MNHEY, CDR2 SVGEGT, per germline. The CDR3 is made up of 13 amino acids. The sample comes from a study of response to subunit inactivated influenza vaccine. Findings and limits, study-wide: A suggestion made by the authors is that each seasonal influenza vaccination recruits few new T cells.

This sample was also put to use in a study of T cells expressing NK-cell markers. This second report adds: Researchers built TCR beta cDNA using 5'RACE template switching with UMIs. CD3+CD56+NKG2C+, CD3+CD56+NKG2C- and CD3+CD56-NKG2C+ T cells, once sorted, supplied the TCR beta repertoires. The CD3+CD56-NKG2C+ fraction of several donors was also led by these clonotypes. Unclear, still, was the HCMV specificity of the expanded NKG2C+ T cell clones.

The chain combines TRBV6-2 or TRBV6-3 with TRBJ1-2; D is undetermined. The TCR comes from a man aged 45 to 65 who received an inactivated influenza vaccine. The sequencing here drew on PBMCs from blood, taken on the day of vaccination. The CDR3 DNA follows: TGTGCCAGCAGTTGGGAGACCGTCTATGGCTACACCTTC. This translates into CASSWETVYGYTF.